This T cell receptor (beta chain) was sequenced during a study of blood T cell repertoires in COVID-19. Repertoires were generated with immunoSEQ multiplex PCR, while TCRdb's copy carries only in-frame clones and drops some. The data show more than 200,000 clones, with roughly 88% seen just once and around 25% held by the top ten. The junction had 8 bases not matched to a gene; V was cut back by 8 bases and J by 4 bases. Germline CDR1 is SNHLY and CDR2 is FYNNEI. CDR3 length: 13 amino acids. The receptor's source is a man aged 40-49 years with acute or convalescent COVID-19. This chain connects TRBV2 to TRBJ2-7; 7 bases match TRBD1. Sequenced sample: peripheral blood. CDR3 region: CASGTGTAYEQYF. For the CDR3, the DNA is TGTGCCAGCGGCACCGGGACAGCTTACGAGCAGTACTTC.